The 5 T cell receptor beta chains given below trace back to one sample, sequenced in a study of blood T cell repertoires in COVID-19. Clones were read by immunoSEQ multiplex PCR, and TCRdb kept only the in-frame ones, dropping some. This sample has 30,000 to 40,000 clones, with roughly 85% found just once. The sequenced sample consisted of peripheral blood. The receptors here all came from a human donor in a cohort sampled during active COVID-19.

The J gene is TRBJ1-1, the V gene TRBV5-1, with D perhaps TRBD1 (6 bases). Germline CDR1 SGHRS, CDR2 YFSETQ. V was shortened by 0 bases and J by 0 bases, with 9 bases between the two germline ends. The CDR3 length is 15 residues. The CDR3 spells CASSLEAGVNTEAFF. The CDR3 bases are TGCGCCAGCAGCTTGGAAGCAGGGGTGAACACTGAAGCTTTCTTT. The entire variable domain, with the rest obtained from reference TRBV5-1 and TRBJ1-1, is as follows: KAGVTQTPRYLIKTRGQQVTLSCSPISGHRSVSWYQQTPGQGLQFLFEYFSETQRNKGNFPGRFSGRQFSNSRSEMNVSTLELGDSALYLCASSLEAGVNTEAFFGQGTRLTVV.

V is TRBV2 and J is TRBJ2-5; 12 nucleotides match TRBD2. CDR1 is SNHLY and CDR2 is FYNNEI in the germline V gene. This CDR3 is built from 15 residues. V shed 3 bases, J shed 5 bases, and the junction held 4 bases outside the gene matches. The chain's CDR3 is CASSESSGGVETQYF. The CDR3 DNA follows: TGTGCCAGCAGTGAGTCTAGCGGGGGGGTTGAGACCCAGTACTTC.

The V and J genes are TRBV18 and TRBJ2-3, with a possible D match to TRBD1 (5 bases). The CDR3 length is 15 residues. Trimming took 3 bases from V and 0 from J, leaving 10 bases between them. Germline V gene sequence: CDR1 KGHSH, CDR2 LQKENI. The DNA for the CDR3 is TGTGCCAGCTCACCTCTAGACAGAAGCACAGATACGCAGTATTTT. This gives the protein CASSPLDRSTDTQYF.

V gene TRBV2 combines with J gene TRBJ1-2; 8 bases are shared with TRBD1. Germline V gene sequence: CDR1 SNHLY, CDR2 FYNNEI. This CDR3 is 14 amino acids long. V gave up 3 bases and J gave up 4 bases; unmatched junction bases: 4. The CDR3 loop reads CASSENRGGYGYTF. The CDR3 nucleotides are TGTGCCAGCAGTGAGAACAGGGGGGGCTATGGCTACACCTTC. The full variable domain, rest sourced from reference TRBV2 and TRBJ1-2, is EPEVTQTPSHQVTQMGQEVILRCVPISNHLYFYWYRQILGQKVEFLVSFYNNEISEKSEIFDDQFSVERPDGSNFTLKIRSTKLEDSAMYFCASSENRGGYGYTFGSGTRLTVV.

V gene TRBV2 combines with J gene TRBJ2-3; tentatively, D is TRBD1 (6 bases). This CDR3 comprises 15 residues. Trimming cost V 6 bases and J 3 bases, with 16 bases left between them. From germline, CDR1 is SNHLY and CDR2 FYNNEI. CDR3 nucleotides: TGTGCCAGCAGACAATCCGGGACAAAAACAGATACGCAGTATTTT. Translation: CASRQSGTKTDTQYF.